Listed below are T cell receptor beta chains from one sample, sequenced in a study of CD4 T cells in relation to SARS-CoV-2 and coronaviruses. These receptors have no identified antigens. Generated by immunoSEQ multiplex PCR, the TCRdb table keeps only in-frame clones and is missing some. The repertoire has about 41,000 clones, under 90% of them found once; the top ten carry around 1.3%. Sequencing was carried out using naive CD4+ T cells from PBMCs, cultured in vitro. The receptors derive from an adult with COVID-19. Both conserved end residues are part of each CDR3. D genes are given only for firm matches. The size of a clone is reported for some rows only, either as once, few or many, or as a class for expanded clones.

clone_size: NA; v_call: TRBV28; j_call: TRBJ1-1; d_call: NA; cdr3_nt: TGTGCCAGCACTTCCCCGGCTGAGACGGCTTTCTTT; cdr3_aa: CASTSPAETAFF
clone_size: NA; v_call: TRBV27; j_call: TRBJ2-5; d_call: NA; cdr3_nt: TGTGCCAGCAGTTTCCATGAGACCCAGTACTTC; cdr3_aa: CASSFHETQYF
clone_size: NA; v_call: TRBV4-1; j_call: TRBJ2-7; d_call: NA; cdr3_nt: TGCGCCAGCAGCCAAGGACATTTGACAGGACTTTACGAGCAGTACTTC; cdr3_aa: CASSQGHLTGLYEQYF
clone_size: NA; v_call: TRBV19; j_call: TRBJ1-1; d_call: NA; cdr3_nt: TGTGCCAGTAGTATAAAGGGGAACACTGAAGCTTTCTTT; cdr3_aa: CASSIKGNTEAFF
clone_size: few; v_call: TRBV7-9; j_call: TRBJ2-2; d_call: TRBD1; cdr3_nt: TGTGCCAGCAGCTCGCGACAGGGTATCACCGGGGAGCTGTTTTTT; cdr3_aa: CASSSRQGITGELFF
clone_size: few; v_call: TRBV5-4; j_call: TRBJ2-5; d_call: NA; cdr3_nt: TGTGCCAGCAGCTCCAGCGACCAAGAGACCCAGTACTTC; cdr3_aa: CASSSSDQETQYF
clone_size: NA; v_call: TRBV4-1; j_call: TRBJ1-5; d_call: NA; cdr3_nt: TGCGCCAGCAGCCAAGATCATCGTCAGTTGGGTCAGCCCCAGCATTTT; cdr3_aa: CASSQDHRQLGQPQHF
clone_size: NA; v_call: TRBV5-6; j_call: TRBJ2-2; d_call: NA; cdr3_nt: TGTGCCAGCAGCTTGGTAGCGAGGGGAATGAACACCGGGGAGCTGTTTTTT; cdr3_aa: CASSLVARGMNTGELFF
clone_size: NA; v_call: TRBV6-5; j_call: TRBJ2-7; d_call: NA; cdr3_nt: TGTGCCAGCAGCTATCAAATTTACGAGCAGTACTTC; cdr3_aa: CASSYQIYEQYF
clone_size: NA; v_call: TRBV5-6; j_call: TRBJ2-1; d_call: NA; cdr3_nt: TGTGCCAGCAGCTCCCGGCTATTGTCCTACAATGAGCAGTTCTTC; cdr3_aa: CASSSRLLSYNEQFF
clone_size: few; v_call: TRBV7-9; j_call: TRBJ2-3; d_call: TRBD2; cdr3_nt: TGTGCCAGCAGCCCGACTAGCGTCACAGATACGCAGTATTTT; cdr3_aa: CASSPTSVTDTQYF
clone_size: NA; v_call: TRBV6-2/TRBV6-3; j_call: TRBJ1-1; d_call: TRBD1; cdr3_nt: TGTGCCAGCAGTTTGGGACAGGGGGTCACTGAAGCTTTCTTT; cdr3_aa: CASSLGQGVTEAFF
clone_size: NA; v_call: TRBV7-8; j_call: TRBJ2-2; d_call: NA; cdr3_nt: TGTGCCAGCAGCTTAGTCTCGTCGCCGCCCGGGGAGCTGTTTTTT; cdr3_aa: CASSLVSSPPGELFF
clone_size: NA; v_call: TRBV28; j_call: TRBJ2-2; d_call: NA; cdr3_nt: TGTGCCAGCAGTCCGGTTTGGGGTGCGAACACCGGGGAGCTGTTTTTT; cdr3_aa: CASSPVWGANTGELFF
clone_size: NA; v_call: TRBV5-1; j_call: TRBJ1-2; d_call: NA; cdr3_nt: TGCGCCAGCAGCTTGGACCAACAGGTGGCCGGGCGCTACACCTTC; cdr3_aa: CASSLDQQVAGRYTF
clone_size: NA; v_call: TRBV3-1/TRBV3-2; j_call: TRBJ1-5; d_call: TRBD1; cdr3_nt: TGTGCCAGCAGCCCCACGGACAGGGGTAATCAGCCCCAGCATTTT; cdr3_aa: CASSPTDRGNQPQHF
clone_size: NA; v_call: TRBV19; j_call: TRBJ2-3; d_call: NA; cdr3_nt: TGTGCCAGTAGTCCCGATCAGGGAGCGGGCACAGATACGCAGTATTTT; cdr3_aa: CASSPDQGAGTDTQYF
clone_size: NA; v_call: TRBV6-6; j_call: TRBJ1-4; d_call: NA; cdr3_nt: TGTGCCAGCAGTTACTCCGGCGGGCAGGGCCGGGAAAAACTGTTTTTT; cdr3_aa: CASSYSGGQGREKLFF
clone_size: NA; v_call: TRBV19; j_call: TRBJ2-1; d_call: TRBD2; cdr3_nt: TGTGCCAGTCGTTCGGGAGGGCGCAATGAGCAGTTCTTC; cdr3_aa: CASRSGGRNEQFF
clone_size: NA; v_call: TRBV28; j_call: TRBJ2-3; d_call: TRBD2; cdr3_nt: TGTGCCAGCAGTTCCCCTATAGCGGGAGGCGCAGATACGCAGTATTTT; cdr3_aa: CASSSPIAGGADTQYF
clone_size: NA; v_call: TRBV28; j_call: TRBJ2-5; d_call: NA; cdr3_nt: TGTGCCAGCAGGCCGCTCTTGGGGCGTGAGGAAGAGACCCAGTACTTC; cdr3_aa: CASRPLLGREEETQYF
clone_size: NA; v_call: TRBV2; j_call: TRBJ1-4; d_call: NA; cdr3_nt: TGTGCCAGCAGTGACTTAACAGGGAATGAAAAACTGTTTTTT; cdr3_aa: CASSDLTGNEKLFF
clone_size: NA; v_call: TRBV11-2; j_call: TRBJ2-6; d_call: NA; cdr3_nt: TGTGCCAGCAGCAAGAAGGACGAAATACTCTCTGGGGCCAACGTCCTGACTTTC; cdr3_aa: CASSKKDEILSGANVLTF
clone_size: NA; v_call: TRBV18; j_call: TRBJ1-3; d_call: NA; cdr3_nt: TGTGCCAGCCGACGGCTCTCTGGAAACACCATATATTTT; cdr3_aa: CASRRLSGNTIYF
clone_size: NA; v_call: TRBV7-9; j_call: TRBJ2-7; d_call: NA; cdr3_nt: TGTGCCAGTCGCTCCACAGGGAACGAGCAGTACTTC; cdr3_aa: CASRSTGNEQYF